Below, 15 T cell receptor beta chains from the same sample are listed, as sequenced in a study of glioma-infiltrating T cells. The iRepertoire nested amplicon-rescue multiplex PCR amplified TCR alpha and beta CDR3s from RNA. TCRdb re-analysed the multiplex PCR reads in MiXCR, keeping a single row per CDR3 protein. The sample consists of 100,000 to 150,000 distinct CDR3 sequences, under 30% of them appearing once. Sequencing used glioma tissue, nonneoplastic brain tissue, or PBMCs (not recorded which). The receptors stem from a human donor with low-grade glioma or glioblastoma, undergoing nonglioma brain surgery, or in good health (not recorded which).

This clonotype appeared a few times. CDR3 nucleotide sequence: TGCAGTGCCACCTCACAGGGTGCGAACACCGGGGAGCTGTTTTTT. Residues: CSATSQGANTGELFF. The chain carries TRBV20-1 and TRBJ2-2; D perhaps matches TRBD1 (6 bases). The CDR3 contains 15 residues. Trimming removed 6 bases from V and 0 bases from J, with 14 bases in between. Germline-derived CDR1 and CDR2 are DFQATT and SNEGSKA (reference sequence).

This clonotype was recorded at least ten times. V gene TRBV20-1 combines with J gene TRBJ2-1; 8 bases are shared with TRBD2. The CDR3 extends over 15 amino acids. V lost 6 bases and J lost 5; bases outside the gene matches: 12. CDR1 and CDR2 from the germline V gene are DFQATT and SNEGSKA (reference sequence). CDR3 sequence reads: CSAEWGRGDHNEQFF. The CDR3, as DNA: TGCAGTGCAGAGTGGGGGCGGGGGGACCACAATGAGCAGTTCTTC.

With respect to this clonotype: This clone may be a read error of a much larger clone one base away. The chain employs TRBV6-6 and TRBJ1-1; D not resolved. The CDR3 sequence is 13 residues long. V was cut by 6 bases and J by 6 bases, with 14 bases left in between. Germline V gene sequence: CDR1 MNHNY, CDR2 SVGAGI (reference sequence). In DNA, the CDR3 is TGTGCCAGCAGAGTGGCCGCAGGCCCTGAAGCTTTCTTT. It specifies CASRVAAGPEAFF.

The CDR3 region has the DNA TGTGCCAGCAGTTATGCCCCCCTCATGGGCCAAGAGACCCAGTACTTC. As protein: CASSYAPLMGQETQYF. The chain joins TRBV6-1 to TRBJ2-5; no clear D. The CDR3 loop spans 16 amino acids. The V gene lost 5 bases and the J gene lost 1 base, with 17 bases spanning the gap. CDR1 is MNHNS and CDR2 is SASEGT in the germline V gene.

This clonotype showed up just a few times. This chain uses TRBV19 with TRBJ1-2, with a tentative D call TRBD1 (5 bases). The V gene's germline CDR1 is LNHDA and CDR2 SQIVND (reference sequence). This CDR3 comprises 13 residues. The germline V and J ends were trimmed by 3 bases and 5 bases, with 10 bases remaining between them. The CDR3 DNA follows: TGTGCCAGTAGTATTCGGGGGATGTATGGCTACACCTTC. Translating it yields CASSIRGMYGYTF.

The table lists this clonotype with many counts. The rearrangement links TRBV4-1 to TRBJ2-5; 7 bases map to TRBD2. CDR1 and CDR2 (germline): MGHRA, YSYEKL. V lost 4 bases and J lost 3; bases outside the gene matches: 11. This CDR3 has 16 residues. In DNA form, the CDR3 reads TGCGCCAGCAGCCGAGTTGGTGCGGGGGTAGAAGAGACCCAGTACTTC. Translating gives CASSRVGAGVEETQYF.

There are many counts of this clonotype. V usage is TRBV20-1 and J usage is TRBJ2-4; D remains unclear. Germline V CDR1 and CDR2: DFQATT, SNEGSKA (reference sequence). CDR3 length equals 13 residues. Trimming left V 3 bases short and J 2 bases short, with 8 bases between. CDR3 nucleotide sequence: TGCAGTGCTAGCCAGGTTCCCAAAAACATTCAGTACTTC. It codes for CSASQVPKNIQYF.

This clonotype occurred a few times. The rearrangement joins TRBV9 to TRBJ1-1; D gene unclear. With 3 bases removed from V and 3 bases from J, the gap between germline ends came to 6 bases. The CDR3 is 12 residues long. CDR1 is SGDLS, CDR2 YYNGEE, per germline. The CDR3, as DNA: TGTGCCAGCAGCGCGAGTGACACTGAAGCTTTCTTT. Protein product: CASSASDTEAFF.

This clonotype was seen a handful of times. The chain is built from TRBV7-9 and TRBJ2-3, with D perhaps matching TRBD1 (6 bases). Per the germline V gene, CDR1 is SEHNR and CDR2 is FQNEAQ (reference sequence). V shed 6 bases and J shed 6 bases, with 22 bases lying between them. The CDR3 loop spans 16 amino acids. The CDR3 DNA reads TGTGCCAGCAGATTCCTGCCGGGACAACAAGGGGATACGCAGTATTTT. Translating gives CASRFLPGQQGDTQYF.

This clonotype was picked up a small number of times. V is TRBV18 and J is TRBJ1-1; tentative D call: TRBD1 (6 bases). The CDR3 is made up of 15 amino acids. Germline-derived CDR1 and CDR2 are KGHSH and LQKENI. V shed 2 bases and J shed 3 bases, with 13 bases lying between them. In DNA form, the CDR3 reads TGTGCCAGCTCACCAATAAAAGACAGGCACACTGAAGCTTTCTTT. It translates to CASSPIKDRHTEAFF.

The chain couples TRBV19 to TRBJ2-3; perhaps TRBD1 as D (5 bases). The CDR3 has 16 residues. CDR1 and CDR2 from the germline V gene are LNHDA and SQIVND (reference sequence). V lost 1 base to trimming and J lost 11 bases, with 22 bases between them. This CDR3 reads CASSIGQWDSRNQQYF. Written as DNA, the CDR3 is TGTGCCAGTAGTATAGGACAGTGGGATTCACGAAACCAGCAGTATTTT.

A note on this clonotype: A much larger clone is a single base away; this may be a read error. CDR3 in amino acids: CASSFQRGGLGQFF. The DNA of the CDR3 is TGTGCCAGCAGCTTCCAGCGGGGGGGCCTAGGGCAGTTCTTC. The chain links TRBV7-9 to TRBJ2-1; 10 positions agree with TRBD2. The junction had 8 bases not matched to a gene; V was cut back by 3 bases and J by 12 bases. Per germline, CDR1 SEHNR and CDR2 FQNEAQ (reference sequence). The CDR3 extends over 14 amino acids. Filled out from reference TRBV7-9 and TRBJ2-1, the complete variable domain reads DTGVSQNPRHKITKRGQNVTFRCDPISEHNRLYWYRQTLGQGPEFLTYFQNEAQLEKSRLLSDRFSAERPKGSFSTLEIQRTEQGDSAMYLCASSFQRGGLGQFFGPGTRLTVL.

This clonotype has ten or more counts. The J gene is TRBJ2-5, the V gene TRBV6-1; D perhaps matches TRBD2 (5 bases). Per the germline V gene, CDR1 is MNHNS and CDR2 is SASEGT. The V gene lost 7 bases and the J gene lost 7 bases, with 16 bases spanning the gap. The CDR3 is 13 residues long. The CDR3 here is CASKPPLGRTQYF. The CDR3 bases are TGTGCCAGCAAGCCCCCCCTGGGGAGGACCCAGTACTTC.

On this clonotype itself: A much larger clone sits a single nucleotide away, making a read error possible. The J gene is TRBJ1-1, the V gene TRBV6-5, with a tentative D call TRBD1 (6 bases). Germline-derived CDR1 and CDR2 are MNHEY and SVGAGI. This CDR3 is 15 amino acids long. CDR3 nucleotides: TGTGCCAGCAATTACACCCAGGGGCTGAACACTGAAGCTTTCTTT. It yields the protein CASNYTQGLNTEAFF.

The table lists this clonotype with a few counts. V usage is TRBV7-9 and J usage is TRBJ2-1; D remains ambiguous. In germline, CDR1 is SEHNR, CDR2 FQNEAQ (reference sequence). Between the trimmed V and J ends, which lost 5 bases and 3 bases, there was a span of 8 bases. The CDR3 runs to 13 residues. CDR3 in amino acids: CASSADIYNEQFF. In DNA form, the CDR3 reads TGTGCCAGCAGCGCAGACATCTACAATGAGCAGTTCTTC. Using reference TRBV7-9 and TRBJ2-1 for the parts outside the CDR3, the full variable domain is DTGVSQNPRHKITKRGQNVTFRCDPISEHNRLYWYRQTLGQGPEFLTYFQNEAQLEKSRLLSDRFSAERPKGSFSTLEIQRTEQGDSAMYLCASSADIYNEQFFGPGTRLTVL.